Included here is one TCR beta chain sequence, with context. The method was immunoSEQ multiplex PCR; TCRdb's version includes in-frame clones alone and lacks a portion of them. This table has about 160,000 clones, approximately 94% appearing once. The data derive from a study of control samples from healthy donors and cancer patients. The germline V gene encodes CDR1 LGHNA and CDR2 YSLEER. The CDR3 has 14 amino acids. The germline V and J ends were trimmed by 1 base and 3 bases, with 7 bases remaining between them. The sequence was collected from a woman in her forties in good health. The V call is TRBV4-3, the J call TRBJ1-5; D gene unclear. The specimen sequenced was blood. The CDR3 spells CASSQGTTNQPQHF. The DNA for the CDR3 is TGCGCCAGCAGCCAAGGGACCACCAATCAGCCCCAGCATTTT.